This T cell receptor beta chain was recorded in a study of human T cells and chemical hapten exposure. The study, taken as a whole, reports: The donor cohort had alopecia, so its immune response may not match that of healthy people.

Each CDR3 protein gets one entry after TCRdb re-called the RACE reads with MiXCR. Among more than 250,000 distinct CDR3 sequences, approximately 8.6% were seen once, and the ten largest hold over 2%. The sample's time point: pre-sensitization, week 0. The treatment is: therapeutic diphenylcyclopropenone sensitization with weekly scalp DPC. It was unfractionated whole blood from which total RNA was extracted. In regard to this clonotype: No antigen is known for it.

Trimming took off 3 bases at V and 3 bases at J, with 16 bases between the two ends. This CDR3 comprises 16 residues. The source is a woman between 35 and 50 years old with alopecia areata. Some clones in this sample may be carry-over from other donors' samples. The rearrangement joins TRBV12-3 or TRBV12-4 to TRBJ2-3; D assignment may be TRBD1 or TRBD2 (5 bases each). Source: whole blood, taken in connection with sensitization to the hapten diphenylcyclopropenone (DPC). As DNA, the CDR3 is TGTGCCAGCAGTTTGCCACCGGGGCTAAGGACAGATACGCAGTATTTT. It specifies CASSLPPGLRTDTQYF.